This T cell receptor (beta chain) was obtained from a study of T cells after yellow fever vaccination. Notes on the study in general: Few clonotypes appeared in both CD4 and CD8 compartments. Subsequent booster samples again held most clones from primary vaccination (96% CD4, about 86% CD8).

This clonotype was counted a few times. Its cognate antigen is unknown. Conversion of TCR transcripts into cDNA relied on 5'RACE template switching, which added a universal primer site and UMIs. MiXCR, applied by TCRdb to the 5' RACE reads, yields one record per CDR3 protein. The sample lists 300,000 to 350,000 distinct CDR3 sequences, approximately 4.5% occurring once. Sequences were derived from PBMCs, sampled 15 days after the yellow fever booster vaccination. The clonotype originates from a man aged 18 to 30 who received the YFV17D yellow fever vaccine.

Here the CDR3 reads CATSDPGNTGELFF. CDR3 bases: TGTGCCACCAGTGACCCGGGGAACACCGGGGAGCTGTTTTTT. V is TRBV24-1 and J is TRBJ2-2; D unresolved. This CDR3 has 14 amino acids. CDR1 and CDR2 (germline): KGHDR, SFDVKD. V was trimmed by 4 bases and J by 1 base, leaving 6 bases between them.